The present T cell receptor (beta chain) was sequenced within a study of blood T cells in healthy people across ages. Study-level background: The capture of about one barcoded beta molecule per two T cells was achieved by template switching.

Regarding the study as a whole: Naive T cell percentage strongly correlated with TCR beta diversity.

A second PCR, run for 7 to 11 cycles, used a sample-barcoded 5' primer plus a J-beta primer mix. TCRdb passed the 5' RACE reads through MiXCR, listing each CDR3 protein once. Of roughly 1.5 million distinct CDR3 sequences listed, 35% to 45% are singletons. The V and J ends lost 0 bases and 2 bases respectively, with 11 bases between them. From germline, CDR1 is LGHNA and CDR2 YSLEER. This CDR3 has 15 residues. This clonotype showed up just a few times. The antigen remains unidentified. V usage is TRBV4-3 and J usage is TRBJ2-7, with a weak D call TRBD2 (6 bases). The receptor was isolated from a woman aged 18 to 35 in good health. Sequencing input: blood. The CDR3 protein is CASSQDAGFTYEQYF. As DNA, the CDR3 is TGCGCCAGCAGCCAAGATGCGGGATTTACCTACGAGCAGTACTTC.